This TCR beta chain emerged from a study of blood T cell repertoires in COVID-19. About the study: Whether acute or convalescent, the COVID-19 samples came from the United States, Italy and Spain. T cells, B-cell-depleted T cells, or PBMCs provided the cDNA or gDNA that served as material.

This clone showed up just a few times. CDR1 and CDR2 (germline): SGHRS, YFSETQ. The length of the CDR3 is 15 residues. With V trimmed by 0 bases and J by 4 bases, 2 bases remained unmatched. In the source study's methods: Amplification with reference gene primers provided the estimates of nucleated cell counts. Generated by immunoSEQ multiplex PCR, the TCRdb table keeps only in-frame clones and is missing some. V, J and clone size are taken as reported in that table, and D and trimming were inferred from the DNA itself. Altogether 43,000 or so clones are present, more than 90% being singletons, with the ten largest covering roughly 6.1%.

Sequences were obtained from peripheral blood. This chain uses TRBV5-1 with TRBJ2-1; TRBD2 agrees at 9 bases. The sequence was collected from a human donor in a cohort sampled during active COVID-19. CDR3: CASSLETSGYNEQFF. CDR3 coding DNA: TGCGCCAGCAGCTTGGAGACTAGCGGATACAATGAGCAGTTCTTC.